What follows are 20 T cell receptor beta chains derived from one specimen sequenced in a study of graft-versus-host responses after intestinal transplantation (dated by TCRdb to the early 2020s). The library was generated by the immunoSEQ multiplex PCR assay. The table was pulled from immuneACCESS by TCRdb, which kept in-frame rearrangements only. Such tables lose some clones; where checked, under half of the loss comes from unresolved V genes, and the rest has no known cause. A total of 80,000 to 100,000 clones appear in this sample, roughly nine tenths of them only once. Together, the top ten hold around 0.2% of the sample. The antigens these receptors bind are not known. Explained via the paper, the time point label denotes: cells obtained before transplantation from donor or recipient. This specimen was unstimulated CD4+ T cells sorted from spleen or lymph node cells, taken before transplant. The receptors originated from a human donor who was the organ donor for an intestinal transplant.

The chain is built from TRBV19 and TRBJ1-5; weak D call: TRBD1 (6 bases). The length of the CDR3 is 15 residues. Germline V CDR1 and CDR2: LNHDA, SQIVND (reference sequence). V lost 5 bases and J lost 0, with 11 bases in between. CDR3 DNA sequence: TGTGCCAGTAGTTCACAGGGTATTAGCAATCAGCCCCAGCATTTT. Translated, it gives CASSSQGISNQPQHF.

The table lists this clone with a count of one. V gene TRBV7-3 combines with J gene TRBJ1-3, with 8 bases fitting TRBD1. In germline, CDR1 is SGHTA, CDR2 FQGTGA. This CDR3 region has 13 residues. V lost 2 bases to trimming and J lost 8 bases; unmatched junction nucleotides: 2. CDR3 residues: CASSLGQGDTIYF. The CDR3 DNA is TGTGCCAGCAGCTTAGGACAGGGAGACACCATATATTTT.

This CDR3 is CASSEGSGEYYEQYF. CDR3 in DNA: TGCGCCAGCAGTGAGGGTAGCGGTGAATACTACGAGCAGTACTTC. The gene calls are TRBV10-2 and TRBJ2-7, with D tentatively TRBD2 (6 bases). This CDR3 has 15 amino acids. Trimming shortened V by 2 bases and J by 3 bases, and 14 bases separated the two germline ends. CDR1 is WSHSY and CDR2 is SAAADI in the germline V gene.

The CDR3 nucleotides are TGTGCCAGCAGTGAACCACCCGACAGGAACAAAAACATTCAGTACTTC. Its protein is CASSEPPDRNKNIQYF. V usage is TRBV2 and J usage is TRBJ2-4; TRBD1 might be the D (6 bases). Trimming took off 2 bases at V and 3 bases at J, with 14 bases between the two ends. Germline V lookup: CDR1 SNHLY, CDR2 FYNNEI. The CDR3 runs to 16 residues.

This chain joins TRBV4-3 and TRBJ1-5, with D possibly TRBD1 on 5 matching bases. V dropped 0 bases and J dropped 6 bases, with 12 bases sitting between them. CDR3 length: 15 residues. Germline assignment: CDR1 LGHNA and CDR2 YSLEER. CDR3 sequence (DNA): TGCGCCAGCAGCCAAGATTTTGGAGGGGTTCAGCCCCAGCATTTT. It yields the protein CASSQDFGGVQPQHF.

The gene calls are TRBV5-6 and TRBJ2-2; 12 positions agree with TRBD2. This CDR3 has 15 amino acids. The V gene end was trimmed by 2 bases and the J gene end by 6 bases; junction bases not matched to a gene: 2. Germline-derived CDR1 and CDR2 are SGHDT and YYEEEE. The CDR3 sequence is CASSFLAGGPGELFF. The CDR3 nucleotides are TGTGCCAGCAGCTTCCTAGCGGGGGGGCCCGGGGAGCTGTTTTTT.

The chain uses TRBV28 and TRBJ1-2, with D perhaps matching TRBD1 (5 bases). The CDR3 has 17 amino acids. The germline V gene encodes CDR1 MDHEN and CDR2 SYDVKM. Trimming left V 4 bases short and J 0 bases short, with 18 bases between. CDR3 nucleotide sequence: TGTGCCAGCAGTTCACCCGTTGAATCGACAGCTAACTATGGCTACACCTTC. Translated, it gives CASSSPVESTANYGYTF.

The gene calls are TRBV19 and TRBJ2-5, with 11 bases identical to TRBD2. The length of the CDR3 is 14 residues. From germline, CDR1 is LNHDA and CDR2 SQIVND (reference sequence). V lost 5 bases, J lost 3 bases, and 2 bases stayed unmatched. The CDR3 loop reads CASSVGLAEETQYF. CDR3 coding DNA: TGTGCCAGTAGTGTGGGACTAGCGGAAGAGACCCAGTACTTC.

The table lists this clone with a count of one. The V call is TRBV7-3, the J call TRBJ2-3; D gene ambiguous. CDR1 SGHTA and CDR2 FQGTGA come from the germline V gene. V lost 1 base and J 1 base, leaving 6 bases between the germline ends. This CDR3 has 14 amino acids. The CDR3 loop reads CASSLNRGTDTQYF. The CDR3 coding sequence is TGTGCCAGCAGCTTAAACCGGGGCACAGATACGCAGTATTTT. Filled out from reference TRBV7-3 and TRBJ2-3, the complete variable domain reads GAGVSQTPSNKVTEKGKYVELRCDPISGHTALYWYRQSLGQGPEFLIYFQGTGAADDSGLPNDRFFAVRPEGSVSTLKIQRTERGDSAVYLCASSLNRGTDTQYFGPGTRLTVL.

This clone was detected only a few times. The chain couples TRBV11-2 to TRBJ1-4, with D possibly TRBD1 on 6 matching bases. V was cut by 5 bases and J by 7 bases, with 14 bases left in between. The CDR3 runs 14 residues. CDR1 and CDR2 from the germline V gene are SGHAT and FQNNGV. CDR3 coding DNA: TGTGCCAGCAGCGGACAGCAAACGGGTGAAAAACTGTTTTTT. Amino acids: CASSGQQTGEKLFF.

This clone was recorded only once. The rearrangement links TRBV7-3 to TRBJ1-6, with D possibly TRBD1 on 5 matching bases. The V end lost 2 bases, the J end lost 9 bases, and 14 bases lay between the germline ends. Germline assignment: CDR1 SGHTA and CDR2 FQGTGA. There are 15 residues in the CDR3. The CDR3 region has the DNA TGTGCCAGCAGCTTAGCGGCAGGGAGGGTTTCACCCCTCCACTTT. Amino acid sequence: CASSLAAGRVSPLHF.

This clone was detected only a few times. The chain is built from TRBV7-2 and TRBJ1-3; D is uncertain. The V and J ends lost 5 bases and 4 bases respectively, with 9 bases between them. Germline V gives CDR1 SGHTA, CDR2 FQGNSA. This CDR3 is built from 13 residues. Here the CDR3 reads CASSPQQGNTIYF. In DNA form, the CDR3 reads TGTGCCAGCAGCCCTCAACAGGGAAACACCATATATTTT.

The chain carries TRBV7-3 and TRBJ2-3, with TRBD2 matching 14 bases. Germline loops: CDR1 SGHTA, CDR2 FQGTGA. V gave up 5 bases and J gave up 6 bases; unmatched junction bases: 4. The CDR3 sequence is 15 residues long. Here the CDR3 reads CASSRGLAGGDTQYF. The CDR3 DNA is TGTGCCAGCAGCCGAGGACTAGCGGGGGGCGATACGCAGTATTTT.

The chain employs TRBV28 and TRBJ1-2, with D possibly being TRBD1 (5 bases). CDR3 length equals 16 residues. Germline-derived CDR1 and CDR2 are MDHEN and SYDVKM. Trimming took 5 bases from V and 1 from J, leaving 17 bases between them. The DNA of the CDR3 is TGTGCCAGCAGTCGGGGCGGGGTTATCTATAACTATGGCTACACCTTC. It encodes CASSRGGVIYNYGYTF.

This rearrangement joins TRBV4-1 to TRBJ2-3; D gene ambiguous. This CDR3 is built from 15 residues. Germline V gives CDR1 MGHRA, CDR2 YSYEKL. The V gene lost 0 bases and the J gene lost 0 bases, with 7 bases spanning the gap. The CDR3 protein is CASSQEEISTDTQYF. The CDR3 bases are TGCGCCAGCAGCCAAGAAGAGATTAGCACAGATACGCAGTATTTT.

V usage is TRBV7-2 and J usage is TRBJ2-7; a possible D gene is TRBD2 (6 bases). Germline V lookup: CDR1 SGHTA, CDR2 FQGNSA. V was clipped by 8 bases and J by 2 bases, with 16 bases between them. The CDR3 runs to 14 residues. The CDR3, as DNA: TGTGCCAGCCGGGCCCGTAGCGGAACCTACGAGCAGTACTTC. Translating it yields CASRARSGTYEQYF.

The chain combines TRBV4-1 with TRBJ1-1; 7 bases are a match to TRBD1. The V segment lost 4 bases and the J segment 10 bases; nucleotides outside the gene matches: 18. CDR3 length: 16 residues. The germline V gene has CDR1 MGHRA and CDR2 YSYEKL. The CDR3 loop is CASSPQQGRHREGAFF. In DNA form, the CDR3 reads TGCGCCAGCAGCCCTCAACAGGGGCGGCATCGCGAAGGAGCTTTCTTT.

This clone turned up a few times. The chain carries TRBV6-1 and TRBJ1-5, with 7 bases fitting TRBD1. V lost 10 bases to trimming and J lost 3 bases; unmatched junction nucleotides: 6. Germline V CDR1 and CDR2: MNHNS, SASEGT. The CDR3 is 13 amino acids. The CDR3 nucleotides are TGTGCCACCTACAGGGGTCCCAATCAGCCCCAGCATTTT. Translated, it gives CATYRGPNQPQHF.

V gene TRBV19 combines with J gene TRBJ1-2; D is uncertain. The CDR3 sequence is 14 residues long. V was clipped by 3 bases and J by 5 bases, with 13 bases between them. The germline gives CDR1 LNHDA, CDR2 SQIVND (reference sequence). CDR3 loop: CASSIRGWPYGYTF. CDR3 in DNA: TGTGCCAGTAGTATTAGAGGTTGGCCGTATGGCTACACCTTC.

V gene TRBV28 combines with J gene TRBJ2-5; 10 bases align to TRBD2. Trimming removed 7 bases from V and 1 base from J; junction bases left unmatched: 3. The CDR3 has 14 residues. Germline V CDR1 and CDR2: MDHEN, SYDVKM. For the CDR3, the DNA is TGTGCCAGCAATAGCGGGGGGCTCCAAGAGACCCAGTACTTC. It encodes CASNSGGLQETQYF.